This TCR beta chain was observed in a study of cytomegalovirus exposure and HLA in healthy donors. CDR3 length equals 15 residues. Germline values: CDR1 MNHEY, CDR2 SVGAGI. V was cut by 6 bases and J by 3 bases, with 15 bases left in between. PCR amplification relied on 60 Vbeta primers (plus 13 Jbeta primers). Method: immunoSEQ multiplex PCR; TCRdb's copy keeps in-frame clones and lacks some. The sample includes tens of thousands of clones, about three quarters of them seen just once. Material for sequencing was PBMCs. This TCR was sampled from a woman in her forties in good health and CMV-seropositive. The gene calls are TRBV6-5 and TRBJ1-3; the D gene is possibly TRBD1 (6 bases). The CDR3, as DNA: TGTGCCAGCAGCCGAAGGGGGGGCCTTGGAAACACCATATATTTT. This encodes CASSRRGGLGNTIYF.